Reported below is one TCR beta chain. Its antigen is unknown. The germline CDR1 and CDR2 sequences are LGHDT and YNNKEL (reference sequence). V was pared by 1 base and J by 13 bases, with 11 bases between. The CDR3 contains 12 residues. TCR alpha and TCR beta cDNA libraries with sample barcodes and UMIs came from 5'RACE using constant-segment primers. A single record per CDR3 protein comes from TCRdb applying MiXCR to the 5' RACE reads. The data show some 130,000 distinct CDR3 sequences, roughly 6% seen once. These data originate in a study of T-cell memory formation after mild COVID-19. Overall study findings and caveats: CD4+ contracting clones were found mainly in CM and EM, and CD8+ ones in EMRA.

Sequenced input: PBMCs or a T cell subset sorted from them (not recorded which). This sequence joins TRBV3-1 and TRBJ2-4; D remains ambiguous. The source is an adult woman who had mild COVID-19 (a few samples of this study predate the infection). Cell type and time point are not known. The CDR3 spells CASSQVLGRQYF. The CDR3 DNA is TGTGCCAGCAGCCAAGTGCTCGGCAGGCAGTACTTC.